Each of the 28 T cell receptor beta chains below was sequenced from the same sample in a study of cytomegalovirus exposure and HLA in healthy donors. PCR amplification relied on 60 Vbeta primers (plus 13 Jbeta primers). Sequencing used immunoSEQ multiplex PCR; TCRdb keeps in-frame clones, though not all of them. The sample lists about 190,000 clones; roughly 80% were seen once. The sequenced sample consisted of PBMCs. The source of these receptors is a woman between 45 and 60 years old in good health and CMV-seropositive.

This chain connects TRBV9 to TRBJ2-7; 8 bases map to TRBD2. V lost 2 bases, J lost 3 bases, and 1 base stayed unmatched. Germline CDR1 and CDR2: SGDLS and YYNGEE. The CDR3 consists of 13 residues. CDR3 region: CASSVGLGYEQYF. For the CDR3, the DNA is TGTGCCAGCAGCGTGGGACTAGGCTACGAGCAGTACTTC. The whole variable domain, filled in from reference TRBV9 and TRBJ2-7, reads DSGVTQTPKHLITATGQRVTLRCSPRSGDLSVYWYQQSLDQGLQFLIQYYNGEERAKGNILERFSAQQFPDLHSELNLSSLELGDSALYFCASSVGLGYEQYFGPGTRLTVT.

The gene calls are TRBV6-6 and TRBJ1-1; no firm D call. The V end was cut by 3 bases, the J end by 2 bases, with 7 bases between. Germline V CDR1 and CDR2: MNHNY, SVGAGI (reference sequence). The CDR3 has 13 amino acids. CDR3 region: CASSYAANTEAFF. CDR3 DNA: TGTGCCAGCAGTTATGCGGCCAACACTGAAGCTTTCTTT.

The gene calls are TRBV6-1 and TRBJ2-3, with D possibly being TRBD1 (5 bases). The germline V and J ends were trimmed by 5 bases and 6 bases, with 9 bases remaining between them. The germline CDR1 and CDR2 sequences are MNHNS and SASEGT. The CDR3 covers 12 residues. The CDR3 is CASSPNRDTQYF. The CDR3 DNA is TGTGCCAGCAGTCCCAACAGGGATACGCAGTATTTT.

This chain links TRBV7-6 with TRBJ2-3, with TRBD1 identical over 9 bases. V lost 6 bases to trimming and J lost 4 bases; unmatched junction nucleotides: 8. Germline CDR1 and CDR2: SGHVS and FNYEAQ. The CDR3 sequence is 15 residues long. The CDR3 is CASRLGTGSPDTQYF. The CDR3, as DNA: TGTGCCAGCAGACTAGGGACAGGGAGCCCAGATACGCAGTATTTT.

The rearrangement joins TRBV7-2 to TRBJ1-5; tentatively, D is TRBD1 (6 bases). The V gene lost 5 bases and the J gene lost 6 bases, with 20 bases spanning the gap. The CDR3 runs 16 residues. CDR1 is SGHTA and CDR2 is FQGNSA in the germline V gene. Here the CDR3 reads CASSSFGAGGLQPQHF. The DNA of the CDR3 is TGTGCCAGCAGCAGTTTTGGGGCGGGGGGCCTTCAGCCCCAGCATTTT.

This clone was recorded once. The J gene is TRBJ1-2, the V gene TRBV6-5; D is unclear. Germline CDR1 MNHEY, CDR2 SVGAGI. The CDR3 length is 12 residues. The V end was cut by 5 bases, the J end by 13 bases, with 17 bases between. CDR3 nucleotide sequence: TGTGCCAGCAGTACCCTGACAAGCCCCGCCACCTTC. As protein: CASSTLTSPATF.

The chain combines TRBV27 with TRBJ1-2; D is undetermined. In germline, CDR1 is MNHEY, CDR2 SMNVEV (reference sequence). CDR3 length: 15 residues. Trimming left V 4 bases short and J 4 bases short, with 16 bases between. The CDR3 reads CASSSRLREGYGYTF. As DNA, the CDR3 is TGTGCCAGCAGTTCAAGACTCCGAGAGGGCTATGGCTACACCTTC.

CDR3 region: CASSQAGAEAFF. DNA for the CDR3: TGTGCCAGCAGCCAAGCAGGCGCTGAAGCTTTCTTT. This chain joins TRBV14 and TRBJ1-1, with unresolved D. CDR1 is SGHDN and CDR2 is FVKESK in the germline V gene. The CDR3 covers 12 residues. V dropped 1 base and J dropped 6 bases, with 6 bases sitting between them.

The CDR3 is CATEYNRGSYEQYF. The CDR3 DNA sequence: TGTGCCACCGAATATAACAGGGGATCCTACGAGCAGTACTTC. The chain uses TRBV6-6 and TRBJ2-7, with 7 bases aligning to TRBD1. The V gene's germline CDR1 is MNHNY and CDR2 SVGAGI (reference sequence). The ends lost 10 bases at V and 1 base at J; junction bases unmatched: 10. The CDR3 is 14 amino acids.

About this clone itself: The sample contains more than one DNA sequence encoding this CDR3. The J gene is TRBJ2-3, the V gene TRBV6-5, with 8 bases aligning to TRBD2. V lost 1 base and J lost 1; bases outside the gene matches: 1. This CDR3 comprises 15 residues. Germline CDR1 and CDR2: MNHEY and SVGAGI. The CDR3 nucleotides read TGTGCCAGCAGTTACTACGGGGGGGGCACAGATACGCAGTATTTT. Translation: CASSYYGGGTDTQYF.

CDR3 sequence: CASNNRDTEAFF. The CDR3 DNA reads TGTGCCAGCAACAACAGAGACACTGAAGCTTTCTTT. The genes are TRBV6-5 and TRBJ1-1; no clear D. The CDR3 extends over 12 amino acids. The V gene's germline CDR1 is MNHEY and CDR2 SVGAGI. Deletions cut 7 bases from V and 3 bases from J, with 9 bases between.

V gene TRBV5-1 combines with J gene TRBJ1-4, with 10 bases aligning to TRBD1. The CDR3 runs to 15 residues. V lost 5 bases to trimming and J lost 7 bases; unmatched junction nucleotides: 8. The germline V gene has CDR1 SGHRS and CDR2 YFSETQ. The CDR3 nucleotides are TGCGCCAGCAGACTCGACAGGGGGCAGGGTGAAAAACTGTTTTTT. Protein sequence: CASRLDRGQGEKLFF.

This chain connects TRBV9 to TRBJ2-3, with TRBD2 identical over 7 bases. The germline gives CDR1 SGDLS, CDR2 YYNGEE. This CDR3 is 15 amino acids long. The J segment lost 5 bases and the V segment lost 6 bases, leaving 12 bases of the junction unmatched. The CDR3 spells CASTGTTSRGDTQYF. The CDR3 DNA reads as TGTGCCAGCACGGGAACGACTAGCCGGGGAGATACGCAGTATTTT.

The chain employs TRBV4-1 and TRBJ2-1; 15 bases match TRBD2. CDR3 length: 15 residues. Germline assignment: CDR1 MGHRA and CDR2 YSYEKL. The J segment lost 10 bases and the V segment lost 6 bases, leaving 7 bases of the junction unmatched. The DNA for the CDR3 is TGCGCCAGCAGTCCGGGGACTAGCGGGGGGCGCGAGCAGTTCTTC. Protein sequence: CASSPGTSGGREQFF.

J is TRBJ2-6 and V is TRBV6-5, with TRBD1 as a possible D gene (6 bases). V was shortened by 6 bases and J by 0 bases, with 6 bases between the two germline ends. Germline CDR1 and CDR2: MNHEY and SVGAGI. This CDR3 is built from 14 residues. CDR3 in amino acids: CASRGGSGANVLTF. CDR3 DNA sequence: TGTGCCAGCAGAGGGGGCTCTGGGGCCAACGTCCTGACTTTC.

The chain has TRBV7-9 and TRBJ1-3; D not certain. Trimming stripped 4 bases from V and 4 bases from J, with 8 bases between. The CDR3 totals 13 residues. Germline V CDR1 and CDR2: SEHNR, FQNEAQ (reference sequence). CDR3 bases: TGTGCCAGCAGCTCGGAGACCGGAAACACCATATATTTT. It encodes CASSSETGNTIYF.

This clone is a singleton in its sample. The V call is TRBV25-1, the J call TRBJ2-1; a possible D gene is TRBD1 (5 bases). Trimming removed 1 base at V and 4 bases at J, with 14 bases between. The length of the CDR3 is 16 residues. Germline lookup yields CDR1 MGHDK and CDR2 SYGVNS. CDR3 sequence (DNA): TGTGCCAGCAGTGAATCCGGCAGGGCCGGGTACAATGAGCAGTTCTTC. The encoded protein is CASSESGRAGYNEQFF.

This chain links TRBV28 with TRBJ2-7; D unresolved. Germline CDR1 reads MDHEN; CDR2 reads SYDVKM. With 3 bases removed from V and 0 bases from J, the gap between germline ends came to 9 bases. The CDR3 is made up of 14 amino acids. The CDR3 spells CASSFHGSSYEQYF. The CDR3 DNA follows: TGTGCCAGCAGTTTCCACGGTAGCTCCTACGAGCAGTACTTC.

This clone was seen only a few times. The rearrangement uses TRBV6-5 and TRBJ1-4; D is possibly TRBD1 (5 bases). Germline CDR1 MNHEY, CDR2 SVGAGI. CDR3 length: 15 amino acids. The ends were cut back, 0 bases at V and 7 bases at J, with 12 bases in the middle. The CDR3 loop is CASSYSGRAIEKLFF. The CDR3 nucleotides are TGTGCCAGCAGTTACTCGGGCAGGGCGATTGAAAAACTGTTTTTT.

In DNA form, the CDR3 reads TGTGCCAGCAGCTTGGGGGGACTAGCGGGGGCCTACGAGCAGTACTTC. It codes for CASSLGGLAGAYEQYF. The V and J genes are TRBV5-4 and TRBJ2-5; 14 bases agree with TRBD2. The DNA end is more similar to TRBJ2-7, so the J call may be wrong. The CDR3 totals 16 residues. Germline assignment: CDR1 SGHNT and CDR2 YYREEE (reference sequence).

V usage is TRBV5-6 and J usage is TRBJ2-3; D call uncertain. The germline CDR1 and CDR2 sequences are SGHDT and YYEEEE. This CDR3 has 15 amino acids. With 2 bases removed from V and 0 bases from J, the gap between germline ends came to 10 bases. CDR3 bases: TGTGCCAGCAGCTTCCGAGGCCCTAGCACAGATACGCAGTATTTT. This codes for CASSFRGPSTDTQYF.

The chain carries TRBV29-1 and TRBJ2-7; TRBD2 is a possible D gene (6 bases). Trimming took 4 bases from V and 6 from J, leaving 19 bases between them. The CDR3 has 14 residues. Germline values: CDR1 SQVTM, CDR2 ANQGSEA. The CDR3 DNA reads TGCAGCGTTGCTGGGGGGAGTGCAAGCCTCGAGCAGTACTTC. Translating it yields CSVAGGSASLEQYF.

The CDR3 DNA is TGTGCCAGCAGCTTAGTTGGGACATACCCCGGGGACACCATATATTTT. Amino acids: CASSLVGTYPGDTIYF. The rearrangement links TRBV7-2 to TRBJ1-3; D might be TRBD1 (6 bases). V gave up 1 base and J gave up 8 bases, with 18 bases separating them. The CDR3 runs to 16 residues. The V gene's germline CDR1 is SGHTA and CDR2 FQGNSA.

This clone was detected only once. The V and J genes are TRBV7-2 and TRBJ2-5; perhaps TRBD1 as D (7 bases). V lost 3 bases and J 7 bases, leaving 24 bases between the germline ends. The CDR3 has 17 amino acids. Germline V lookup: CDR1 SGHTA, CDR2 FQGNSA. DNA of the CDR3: TGTGCCAGCAGCTTCCAGAACAGGGGAGGCTCGAGTGGGACCCAGTACTTC. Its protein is CASSFQNRGGSSGTQYF. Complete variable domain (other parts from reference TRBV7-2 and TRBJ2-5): GAGVSQSPSNKVTEKGKDVELRCDPISGHTALYWYRQSLGQGLEFLIYFQGNSAPDKSGLPSDRFSAERTGGSVSTLTIQRTQQEDSAVYLCASSFQNRGGSSGTQYFGPGTRLLVL.

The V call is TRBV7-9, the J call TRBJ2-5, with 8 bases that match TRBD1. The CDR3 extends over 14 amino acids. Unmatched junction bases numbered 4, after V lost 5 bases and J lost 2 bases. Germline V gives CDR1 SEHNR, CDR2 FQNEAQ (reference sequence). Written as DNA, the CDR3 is TGTGCCAGCAGCGAGAACAGGGGGCAAGAGACCCAGTACTTC. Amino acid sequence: CASSENRGQETQYF.

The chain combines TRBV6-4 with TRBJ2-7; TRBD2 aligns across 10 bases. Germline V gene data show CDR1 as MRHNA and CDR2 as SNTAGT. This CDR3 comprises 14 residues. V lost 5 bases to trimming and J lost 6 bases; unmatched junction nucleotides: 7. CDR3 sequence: CASSYRTSGVEQYF. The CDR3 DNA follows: TGTGCCAGCAGTTATCGAACTAGCGGGGTCGAGCAGTACTTC.

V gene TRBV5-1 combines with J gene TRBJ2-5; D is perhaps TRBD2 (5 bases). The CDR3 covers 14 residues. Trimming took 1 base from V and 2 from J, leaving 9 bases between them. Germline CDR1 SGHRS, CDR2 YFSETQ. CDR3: CASSLNPGQETQYF. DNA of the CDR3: TGCGCCAGCAGCTTGAATCCGGGGCAAGAGACCCAGTACTTC.

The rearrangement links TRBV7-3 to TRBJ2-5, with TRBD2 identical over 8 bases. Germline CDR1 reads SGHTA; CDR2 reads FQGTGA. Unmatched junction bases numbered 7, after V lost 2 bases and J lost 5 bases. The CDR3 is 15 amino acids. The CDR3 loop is CASSLDGGALETQYF. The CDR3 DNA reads TGTGCCAGCAGCTTAGACGGGGGGGCTTTGGAGACCCAGTACTTC.